Detailed here is one TCR beta chain. Its antigen is undetermined. The time point was: sample taken at primary tumor resection. From tumor, nontumor lung or frozen PBMC, whole RNA was taken unsorted for sequencing. The donors were more than 70 patients with non-small cell lung cancer that was early-stage and untreated. From the 5' RACE reads, TCRdb called clonotypes with MiXCR, one entry per CDR3 protein. Among some 50,000 distinct CDR3 sequences, about 11% were seen once, and the ten largest hold approximately 40%. The data were obtained in a study of spatial heterogeneity in lung cancer. Study context: The study consistently detected more beta-chain than alpha-chain sequences.

Study outcomes and limitations: Tumor TCRs that were ubiquitous and expanded showed up in blood more at resection than follow-up.

The CDR3 totals 14 residues. V shed 1 base and J 11 bases; nucleotides not matched to a gene: 9. CDR1 LGHDT and CDR2 YNNKEL come from the germline V gene (reference sequence). The chain couples TRBV3-1 to TRBJ1-1; 8 bases line up with TRBD1. The source material was PBMCs, sampled at surgery. The sequence came from a female donor with early-stage non-small cell lung cancer. For the CDR3, the DNA is TGTGCCAGCAGCCAAGGGGGACCGACAGGGGCGGCTTTCTTT. Its translation is CASSQGGPTGAAFF.